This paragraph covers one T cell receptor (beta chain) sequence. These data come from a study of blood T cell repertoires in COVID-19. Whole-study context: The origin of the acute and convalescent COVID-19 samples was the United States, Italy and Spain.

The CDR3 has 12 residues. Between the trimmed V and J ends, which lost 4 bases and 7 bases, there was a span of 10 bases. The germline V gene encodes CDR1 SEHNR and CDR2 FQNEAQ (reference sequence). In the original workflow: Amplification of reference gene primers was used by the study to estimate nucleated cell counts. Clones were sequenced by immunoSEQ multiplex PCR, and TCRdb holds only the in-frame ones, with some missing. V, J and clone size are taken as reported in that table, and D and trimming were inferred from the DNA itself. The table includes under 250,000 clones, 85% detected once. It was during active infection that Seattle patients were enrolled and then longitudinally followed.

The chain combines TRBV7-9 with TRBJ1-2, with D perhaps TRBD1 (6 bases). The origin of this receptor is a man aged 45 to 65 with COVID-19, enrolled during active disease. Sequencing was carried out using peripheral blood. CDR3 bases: TGTGCCAGCAGCTACACAGGGAGTGGCTACACCTTC. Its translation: CASSYTGSGYTF. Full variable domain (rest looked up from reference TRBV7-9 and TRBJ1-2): DTGVSQNPRHKITKRGQNVTFRCDPISEHNRLYWYRQTLGQGPEFLTYFQNEAQLEKSRLLSDRFSAERPKGSFSTLEIQRTEQGDSAMYLCASSYTGSGYTFGSGTRLTVV.